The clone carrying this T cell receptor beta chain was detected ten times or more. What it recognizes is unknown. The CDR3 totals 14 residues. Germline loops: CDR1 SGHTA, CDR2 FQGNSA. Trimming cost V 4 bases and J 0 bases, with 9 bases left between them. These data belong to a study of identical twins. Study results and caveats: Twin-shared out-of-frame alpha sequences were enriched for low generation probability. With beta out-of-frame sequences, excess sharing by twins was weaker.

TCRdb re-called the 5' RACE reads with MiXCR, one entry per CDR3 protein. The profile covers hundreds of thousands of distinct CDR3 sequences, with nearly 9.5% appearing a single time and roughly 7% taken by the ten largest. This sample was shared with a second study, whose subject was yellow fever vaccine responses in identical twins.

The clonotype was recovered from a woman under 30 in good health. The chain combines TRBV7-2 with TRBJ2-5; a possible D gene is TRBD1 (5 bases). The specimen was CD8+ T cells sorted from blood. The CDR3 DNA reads TGTGCCAGCAGCTCTCGACAGAACCAAGAGACCCAGTACTTC. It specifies CASSSRQNQETQYF.